This T cell receptor beta chain is drawn from a study of cytomegalovirus exposure and HLA in healthy donors. Study findings and constraints: The authors reported that TCR beta sequences could predict HLA-A and HLA-B alleles. These predictions were accurate for most subjects in the first cohort. One variant, a missense change in DCLRE1C, was linked in a later analysis to TCR beta V- and J-gene trimming.

Note on this clone: The antigen is not known.

The CDR3 has 16 amino acids. Trimming removed 2 bases at V and 1 base at J, with 12 bases between. The germline CDR1 and CDR2 sequences are SNHLY and FYNNEI. Donors consisted of healthy bone marrow donors. The PCR ran on 60 Vbeta and 13 Jbeta primers. Sequencing used immunoSEQ multiplex PCR; TCRdb keeps in-frame clones, though not all of them. This repertoire shows approximately 120,000 clones, approximately 78% found once; its top ten account for 11%. The clonotype originates from a man younger than 45 in good health and CMV-seropositive. This chain joins TRBV2 and TRBJ1-5; D perhaps matches TRBD1 (5 bases). The sequencing input was PBMCs. CDR3 sequence: CASSEPGWYSNQPQHF. In DNA form, the CDR3 reads TGTGCCAGCAGTGAACCAGGGTGGTACAGCAATCAGCCCCAGCATTTT.